The 24 T cell receptor beta chains presented below share a single source sample, sequenced in a study of T cell repertoires in cytomegalovirus infection. A single record per CDR3 protein comes from TCRdb applying MiXCR to the reads. Of about 27,000 distinct CDR3 sequences in the sample, 15% to 20% are singletons; the top ten hold roughly 80%. These receptors lack a known antigen. The sequences come from CD8+ T cells from cultured PBMCs, collected from culture after CMV antigen stimulation. The source is a human donor in good health (CMV status not recorded). Some clones in this sample may be carry-over from other donors' samples.

V is TRBV6-6 and J is TRBJ1-5; D perhaps matches TRBD1 (5 bases). V gave up 6 bases and J gave up 1 base, with 22 bases separating them. The CDR3 covers 18 residues. In germline, CDR1 is MNHNY, CDR2 SVGAGI (reference sequence). In nucleotides, the CDR3 is TGTGCCAGCAGGGAAATTCCTGTGGGGGTAAAAAGCAATCAGCCCCAGCATTTT. As protein: CASREIPVGVKSNQPQHF.

This clonotype was seen a handful of times. A read error is possible here, since a much larger clone lies one base away. The chain has TRBV6-1 and TRBJ2-1, with TRBD1 matching over 7 bases. The V segment lost 2 bases and the J segment 6 bases; nucleotides outside the gene matches: 1. The germline CDR1 and CDR2 sequences are MNHNS and SASEGT. The CDR3 consists of 13 residues. The CDR3 is CASSERDSNEQFF. The CDR3 DNA sequence: TGTGCCAGCAGTGAACGGGACAGCAATGAGCAGTTCTTC.

The V and J genes are TRBV7-9 and TRBJ2-3, with 12 nucleotides matching TRBD2. CDR1 and CDR2 from the germline V gene are SEHNR and FQNEAQ (reference sequence). CDR3 length: 18 amino acids. Unmatched junction bases numbered 19, after V lost 6 bases and J lost 9 bases. CDR3 loop: CASRTTFSGTSGPRTQYF. The CDR3 DNA follows: TGTGCCAGCAGAACTACTTTCTCCGGGACTAGCGGGCCCAGAACGCAGTATTTT.

This chain uses TRBV11-2 with TRBJ1-6, with TRBD1 matching over 10 bases. The CDR3 is 15 residues long. The V segment lost 3 bases and the J segment 10 bases; nucleotides outside the gene matches: 6. Germline CDR1 is SGHAT and CDR2 is FQNNGV. The CDR3 reads CASSFLTGGGSPLHF. The CDR3 coding sequence is TGTGCCAGCAGCTTCTTGACAGGGGGCGGCTCACCCCTCCACTTT.

The chain combines TRBV15 with TRBJ2-6; possibly TRBD1 or TRBD2 for D (5 bases each). V lost 1 base, J lost 0 bases, and 19 bases lay in between. Germline lookup yields CDR1 LNHNV and CDR2 YYDKDF (reference sequence). This CDR3 is 20 amino acids long. The CDR3 coding sequence is TGTGCCACCAGCAGAGCCCGCTGGGGGTCCCTTAACTCTGGGGCCAACGTCCTGACTTTC. It translates to CATSRARWGSLNSGANVLTF. Full variable domain (rest looked up from reference TRBV15 and TRBJ2-6): DAMVIQNPRYQVTQFGKPVTLSCSQTLNHNVMYWYQQKSSQAPKLLFHYYDKDFNNEADTPDNFQSRRPNTSFCFLDIRSPGLGDTAMYLCATSRARWGSLNSGANVLTFGAGSRLTVL.

The chain is built from TRBV7-9 and TRBJ2-7, with D tentatively TRBD1 (6 bases). Germline V CDR1 and CDR2: SEHNR, FQNEAQ (reference sequence). This CDR3 region has 16 residues. Trimming stripped 1 base from V and 6 bases from J, with 19 bases between. CDR3 residues: CASSLGSGAKLSEQYF. CDR3 coding DNA: TGTGCCAGCAGCTTAGGCTCAGGGGCGAAACTTTCCGAGCAGTACTTC.

This clonotype was counted at least ten times. This chain links TRBV4-3 with TRBJ2-1; tentatively, D is TRBD1 (6 bases). Germline CDR1 LGHNA, CDR2 YSLEER. The CDR3 extends over 15 amino acids. V lost 1 base to trimming and J lost 1 base, with 8 bases between them. CDR3 bases: TGCGCCAGCAGCCAAGTCAGGGGATCCTACAATGAGCAGTTCTTC. This sequence encodes CASSQVRGSYNEQFF.

This clonotype has a handful of counts. This rearrangement joins TRBV10-3 to TRBJ1-2, with D possibly matching TRBD1 (6 bases). The ends were cut back, 3 bases at V and 2 bases at J, with 13 bases in the middle. The CDR3 is 15 residues long. Germline CDR1 and CDR2: ENHRY and SYGVKD. The CDR3 region is CAISEPGAFNYGYTF. In DNA form, the CDR3 reads TGTGCCATCAGTGAACCGGGGGCCTTCAACTATGGCTACACCTTC.

The gene calls are TRBV7-8 and TRBJ2-7; perhaps TRBD2 as D (6 bases). The CDR3 length is 16 residues. V lost 1 base and J lost 4, with 17 bases in between. Germline V gene data show CDR1 as SGHVS and CDR2 as FQNEAQ. The CDR3 is CASSLVPSVTSYEQYF. In DNA form, the CDR3 reads TGTGCCAGCAGCTTAGTTCCTAGCGTCACCTCATACGAGCAGTACTTC.

This clonotype was seen a handful of times. The chain links TRBV7-6 to TRBJ1-1; TRBD1 matches 7 bases. Germline-derived CDR1 and CDR2 are SGHVS and FNYEAQ. Trimming took 8 bases from V and 6 from J; bases not matched to a gene: 9. The CDR3 totals 13 residues. CDR3 region: CASGHRGVSEAFF. The CDR3 bases are TGTGCCAGCGGACACAGGGGTGTTTCTGAAGCTTTCTTT.

The chain uses TRBV27 and TRBJ1-5; 7 nucleotides match TRBD1. The ends lost 5 bases at V and 4 bases at J; junction bases unmatched: 17. This CDR3 contains 18 residues. Germline lookup yields CDR1 MNHEY and CDR2 SMNVEV (reference sequence). This CDR3 reads CASSTRFRDSIRNQPQHF. The CDR3 DNA sequence: TGTGCCAGCAGTACAAGGTTCCGGGACAGTATCAGGAATCAGCCCCAGCATTTT.

V is TRBV7-9 and J is TRBJ1-5; D is unresolved. The V end was cut by 1 base, the J end by 7 bases, with 14 bases between. Per germline, CDR1 SEHNR and CDR2 FQNEAQ (reference sequence). The CDR3 covers 15 residues. CDR3 residues: CASSLGASNIQPQHF. As DNA, the CDR3 is TGTGCCAGCAGCTTAGGGGCGTCAAATATCCAGCCCCAGCATTTT.

This clonotype was seen a few times. The rearrangement uses TRBV2 and TRBJ2-3; the match to TRBD1 covers 9 bases. The CDR3 sequence is 17 residues long. The germline CDR1 and CDR2 sequences are SNHLY and FYNNEI. J gave up 2 bases and V 2 bases, and 8 bases lay outside the gene matches. This chain's CDR3 is CASSETGGTGYTDTQYF. The CDR3 nucleotides read TGTGCCAGCAGTGAAACGGGCGGGACAGGGTACACAGATACGCAGTATTTT.

V and J are TRBV7-6 and TRBJ2-3, with 7 bases matching TRBD1. The CDR3 totals 15 residues. J lost 5 bases, V lost 2 bases, and 7 bases had no gene match. The V gene's germline CDR1 is SGHVS and CDR2 FNYEAQ. The CDR3 spells CASSLLDRQLDTQYF. For the CDR3, the DNA is TGTGCCAGCAGCTTACTGGACAGGCAGTTAGATACGCAGTATTTT.

The genes are TRBV5-5 and TRBJ2-5, with D possibly being TRBD2 (6 bases). Germline V gene sequence: CDR1 SGHKS, CDR2 YYEKEE (reference sequence). V was shortened by 4 bases and J by 6 bases, with 19 bases between the two germline ends. The CDR3 runs to 15 residues. CDR3 bases: TGTGCCAGCAGCGCAGGAGATGCGGGCGGGAAGACCCAGTACTTC. Translated: CASSAGDAGGKTQYF.

This clonotype was seen more than once but under ten times. The chain links TRBV6-5 to TRBJ1-2; unclear D gene. This CDR3 contains 14 residues. Trimming took off 0 bases at V and 5 bases at J, with 10 bases between the two ends. The germline CDR1 and CDR2 sequences are MNHEY and SVGAGI. The CDR3 DNA is TGTGCCAGCAGTTACTCCGCAGGCCCTTATGGCTACACCTTC. Protein: CASSYSAGPYGYTF.

The CDR3 DNA is TGTGCCAGCAGCCCCGGTCGGGGGGACGGAAGATACAATGAGCAGTTCTTC. The encoded protein is CASSPGRGDGRYNEQFF. V gene TRBV6-2 or TRBV6-3 combines with J gene TRBJ2-1, with 7 bases that match TRBD2. The J segment lost 4 bases and the V segment lost 6 bases, leaving 15 bases of the junction unmatched. The CDR3 is 17 amino acids. Germline V lookup: CDR1 MNHEY, CDR2 SVGEGT.

The chain links TRBV28 to TRBJ2-6; D unresolved. This CDR3 spans 15 amino acids. The germline V and J ends were trimmed by 2 bases and 0 bases, with 5 bases remaining between them. Germline V gene sequence: CDR1 MDHEN, CDR2 SYDVKM. The CDR3 protein is CASSLDPSGANVLTF. CDR3 coding DNA: TGTGCCAGCAGTTTAGACCCCTCTGGGGCCAACGTCCTGACTTTC.

This clonotype was counted a few times. The rearrangement uses TRBV25-1 and TRBJ2-5; the D gene is possibly TRBD2 (6 bases). Trimming removed 4 bases at V and 5 bases at J, with 11 bases between. CDR3 size: 13 residues. CDR1 MGHDK and CDR2 SYGVNS come from the germline V gene. The CDR3 nucleotides read TGTGCCAGCAGTGGATCGGGAGCGGAGACCCAGTACTTC. Protein sequence: CASSGSGAETQYF.

As for this clonotype: A much larger clone lies a single base off, so this may be a read error. The chain couples TRBV6-4 to TRBJ2-3; the match to TRBD1 covers 8 bases. After removal of 3 bases from V and 1 base from J, the junction contained 0 bases not matched to a gene. Germline CDR1 is MRHNA and CDR2 is SNTAGT. CDR3 length: 14 residues. CDR3 DNA: TGTGCCAGCAGTGAGACAGGGGGCACAGATACGCAGTATTTT. It codes for CASSETGGTDTQYF.

The chain employs TRBV6-8 and TRBJ2-7; D uncertain. Germline V gene data show CDR1 as MNHGY and CDR2 as SAAAGT. Trimming stripped 2 bases from V and 6 bases from J, with 11 bases between. The CDR3 is 13 residues long. CDR3 sequence: CASSYVARSEQYF. CDR3 DNA: TGTGCCAGCAGTTACGTCGCTCGGAGCGAGCAGTACTTC.

In this sample, this clonotype turned up a few times. This chain connects TRBV29-1 to TRBJ2-7, with 8 bases fitting TRBD1. V shed 6 bases and J 4 bases; nucleotides not matched to a gene: 5. CDR1 and CDR2 from the germline V gene are SQVTM and ANQGSEA. The CDR3 runs to 12 residues. CDR3 in amino acids: CSVDRGGYEQYF. For the CDR3, the DNA is TGCAGCGTAGACAGGGGAGGATACGAGCAGTACTTC.

This clonotype was picked up a small number of times. The rearrangement uses TRBV7-2 and TRBJ1-5; D uncertain. The germline V gene encodes CDR1 SGHTA and CDR2 FQGNSA. Trimming stripped 5 bases from V and 3 bases from J, with 14 bases between. The CDR3 covers 15 residues. CDR3 amino acids: CASSMYGHYNQPQHF. CDR3 nucleotide sequence: TGTGCCAGCAGCATGTACGGGCACTACAATCAGCCCCAGCATTTT. The full variable domain, completed using reference TRBV7-2 and TRBJ1-5, is GAGVSQSPSNKVTEKGKDVELRCDPISGHTALYWYRQSLGQGLEFLIYFQGNSAPDKSGLPSDRFSAERTGGSVSTLTIQRTQQEDSAVYLCASSMYGHYNQPQHFGDGTRLSIL.

In its sample, this clonotype was seen a few times. J is TRBJ1-6 and V is TRBV6-5; no reliable D call. V was clipped by 4 bases and J by 0 bases, with 10 bases between them. CDR1 and CDR2 from the germline V gene are MNHEY and SVGAGI. This CDR3 spans 16 amino acids. The CDR3 nucleotides are TGTGCCAGCAGTTTCGTTGGGCTCTCCTATAATTCACCCCTCCACTTT. This codes for CASSFVGLSYNSPLHF.